A selection of T cell receptor beta chains follows, all from one sample in a study of cytomegalovirus exposure and HLA in healthy donors. The protocol was immunoSEQ multiplex PCR, while the TCRdb copy is restricted to in-frame clones and leaves out a portion. In the table there are roughly 93,000 clones, more than 60% of which are singletons. Input material: PBMCs. These receptors were taken from a man aged 18 to 30 in good health and CMV-seropositive. Both conserved end residues are part of each CDR3. Fields, in order: clone size, CDR3 length, J gene, V gene, CDR3 protein. Where a row states a size, it is once, few, many or the class of an expanded clone; other rows omit it.

>NA|13|TRBJ1-1|TRBV5-4
CASSLGGEAEAFF
>NA|11|TRBJ2-7|TRBV29-1
CSAGLSGKQYF
>NA|13|TRBJ2-1|TRBV5-5
CASSLSRGREQFF
>once|14|TRBJ1-5|TRBV28
CASSLDRRNQPQHF
>NA|15|TRBJ1-1|TRBV7-3
CASSLTRLMHTEAFF
>NA|15|TRBJ1-1|TRBV29-1
CSALRGVLLNTEAFF
>NA|11|TRBJ2-7|TRBV20-1
CSANTGNEQYF
>NA|15|TRBJ1-1|TRBV5-1
CASSPGGGRGTEAFF
>NA|15|TRBJ1-1|TRBV5-1
CASSSDRDMNTEAFF
>NA|15|TRBJ2-3|TRBV5-4
CASSLVRQHTDTQYF
>NA|11|TRBJ1-2|TRBV29-1
CSVDSNYGYTF
>NA|15|TRBJ2-3|TRBV5-4
CASSRDSGGAGTQYF
>NA|14|TRBJ2-7|TRBV5-1
CASRPTGGSYEQYF
>once|14|TRBJ1-1|TRBV6-1
CASSGTGKQTEAFF
>few|15|TRBJ1-2|TRBV5-6
CASRHTGDSLYGYTF
>once|14|TRBJ1-1|TRBV27
CASRDRGRNTEAFF
>NA|13|TRBJ1-3|TRBV30
CAWSPDSGNTIYF
>NA|13|TRBJ1-1|TRBV5-4
CASSYGTHTEAFF
>NA|18|TRBJ2-2|TRBV7-7
CASSSSPGQGLVSGELFF
>NA|16|TRBJ2-3|TRBV6-1
CASSERGWLPTDTQYF
>NA|14|TRBJ1-2|TRBV15
CATSLNRDNYGYTF
>NA|15|TRBJ1-4|TRBV30
CAWRALGVLGEKLFF
>NA|16|TRBJ2-7|TRBV5-3
CARSLVRGSSSYEQYF
>few|17|TRBJ2-3|TRBV6-1
CASSEPSGISATDTQYF
>few|15|TRBJ2-7|TRBV5-1
CASSYDRDRTYEQYF